The text below deals with one T cell receptor beta chain. Trimming removed 5 bases from V and 0 bases from J, with 11 bases in between. Germline V gene sequence: CDR1 SQVTM, CDR2 ANQGSEA. This CDR3 has 14 residues. MiXCR was run by TCRdb on the 5' RACE reads, yielding one entry per CDR3 protein. The repertoire holds over 80,000 distinct CDR3 sequences, with more than 13% as singletons. The sample belongs to a study of early T cells in non-severe SARS-CoV-2 infection. The sequencing input was whole blood. J is TRBJ2-1 and V is TRBV29-1, with D maybe TRBD2 (5 bases). This TCR came from an adult who was a healthcare worker with PCR-confirmed SARS-CoV-2 infection or an uninfected control (not recorded which). CDR3 amino acids: CSVLGLISYNEQFF. The CDR3 nucleotides are TGCAGCGTTCTCGGACTGATCTCCTACAATGAGCAGTTCTTC.